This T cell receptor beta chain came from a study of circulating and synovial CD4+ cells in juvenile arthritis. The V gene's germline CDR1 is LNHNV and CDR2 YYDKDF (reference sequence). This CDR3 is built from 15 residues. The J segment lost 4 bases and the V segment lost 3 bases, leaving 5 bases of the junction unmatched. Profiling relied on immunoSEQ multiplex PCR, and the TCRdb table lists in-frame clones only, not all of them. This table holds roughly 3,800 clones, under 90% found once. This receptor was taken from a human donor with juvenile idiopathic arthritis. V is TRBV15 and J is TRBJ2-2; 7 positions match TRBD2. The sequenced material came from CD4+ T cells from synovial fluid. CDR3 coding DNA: TGTGCCACCAGCAGGACCGGGACTACCACCGGGGAGCTGTTTTTT. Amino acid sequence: CATSRTGTTTGELFF.